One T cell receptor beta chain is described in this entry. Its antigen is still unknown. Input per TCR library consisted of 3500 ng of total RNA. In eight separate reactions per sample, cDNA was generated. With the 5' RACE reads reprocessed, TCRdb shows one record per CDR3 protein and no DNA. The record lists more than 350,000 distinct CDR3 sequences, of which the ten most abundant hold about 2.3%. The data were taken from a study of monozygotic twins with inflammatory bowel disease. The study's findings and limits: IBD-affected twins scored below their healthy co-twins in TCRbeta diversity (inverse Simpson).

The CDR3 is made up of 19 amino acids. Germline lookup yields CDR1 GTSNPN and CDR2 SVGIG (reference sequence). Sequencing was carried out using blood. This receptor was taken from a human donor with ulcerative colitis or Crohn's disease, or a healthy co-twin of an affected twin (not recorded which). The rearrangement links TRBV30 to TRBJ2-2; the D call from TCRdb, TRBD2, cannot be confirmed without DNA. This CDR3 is CAWSLVPGVDPTNTGELFF.